This T cell receptor beta chain was observed in a study of T cell responses to AZD1222 COVID-19 vaccine. Unmatched junction bases numbered 4, after V lost 2 bases and J lost 9 bases. This CDR3 comprises 14 residues. Germline V CDR1 and CDR2: SGHRS, YFSETQ. Profiled with immunoSEQ multiplex PCR; TCRdb holds only in-frame clones, not every one. The sample records 75,000 to 100,000 clones, roughly 90% being singletons. As for this clone: Its target is unknown.

Study-wide results and limits: Most donors were white British and more were female, and clonal diversity was possibly underestimated. Of spike-specific TCRs, nearly half reportedly target regions left unmutated in variants.

The sample here was peripheral blood, taken on day 0 of AZD1222 vaccination. V usage is TRBV5-1 and J usage is TRBJ2-1; 11 bases map to TRBD2. The receptor comes from an adult in good health. The CDR3 region has the DNA TGCGCCAGCAGCTTAGTCACTAGCGGGAGTGAGCAGTTCTTC. The encoded protein is CASSLVTSGSEQFF.